The rows below give T cell receptor beta chains drawn from one sample of a study of blood T cell repertoires in COVID-19. Sequenced by immunoSEQ multiplex PCR; TCRdb stores in-frame clones only, minus some. The sample shows some 99,000 clones, 70% to 90% of them seen only once. The specimen sequenced was peripheral blood. All receptors come from a man in his sixties or seventies with acute or convalescent COVID-19. Each CDR3 is given with its conserved first and last residue. The D gene is left open where the match is weak. For some rows the clone size is stated as once, few or many, or as a class when expanded; others skip it.

D	V	size	J	DNA	CDR3
TRBD1	TRBV5-4	.	TRBJ2-5	TGTGCCAGCAGCCCCATAGGGGGCCTACAAGAGACCCAGTACTTC	CASSPIGGLQETQYF
TRBD2	TRBV4-2	.	TRBJ2-1	TGTGCCAGCAGCCAAGATGGGACTAGCGGGGTCTCCTCCTACAATGAGCAGTTCTTC	CASSQDGTSGVSSYNEQFF
.	TRBV30	.	TRBJ1-3	TGTGCCTGGAGTGTACGGTCGGGAAGCTCTGGAAACACCATATATTTT	CAWSVRSGSSGNTIYF
TRBD2	TRBV3-1/TRBV3-2	once	TRBJ2-2	TGTGCCAGCAGCCAAGAAGGTCTAGCGGGGGTTGGGGAGCTGTTTTTT	CASSQEGLAGVGELFF
TRBD1	TRBV27	.	TRBJ2-7	TGTGCCAGCAGTCCGAGAATGGACAGGGGAAGGTACGAGCAGTACTTC	CASSPRMDRGRYEQYF
.	TRBV5-4	.	TRBJ1-4	TGTGCCAGCAGCTTGGCGTCAGTTGGTGAAAAACTGTTTTTT	CASSLASVGEKLFF
TRBD1	TRBV5-1	.	TRBJ1-1	TGCGCCAGCAGCTTAGCCTCTTGGGACAGGCAAAATCAAGGGATGAACACTGAAGCTTTCTTT	CASSLASWDRQNQGMNTEAFF
.	TRBV29-1	.	TRBJ1-1	TGCAGCGCGGAGGGGGGGTATACTGAAGCTTTCTTT	CSAEGGYTEAFF
.	TRBV7-9	once	TRBJ2-3	TGTGCCAGCAGCCCCCAAGGACAGTCAGATACGCAGTATTTT	CASSPQGQSDTQYF
.	TRBV14	.	TRBJ2-5	TGTGCCAGCAGTCGACTGGAGCTTCCAGAGACCCAGTACTTC	CASSRLELPETQYF